This TCR beta chain was recorded in a study of blood T cells in healthy people across ages (dated by TCRdb to 2013 to 2016). General notes on the study: In model experiments, template switching captured roughly one uniquely barcoded TCR beta cDNA molecule for every two T cells. Donors were grouped into four age groups: young (average about 15 years), middle-aged (around 39), aged (approximately 67) and long-lived (less than 85). Using deep sequencing normalized with unique cDNA molecular identifiers, the study measured how TCR beta repertoire diversity changes with age. Using the same blood draw, the study looked at two additional independent replicas of 1 million unique cDNA reads for two donors, one aged 18 to 29 and the other aged 80 or older. To avoid experimental bias, donors of different ages were spread randomly across the sequencing lanes. Paper-wide results and their limitations: Because profiling used bulk unsorted PBMCs, naive and antigen-experienced compartments could not be compared conclusively. Because the CMV infection status of the donors was unknown, age-related changes in expanded clonotypes may potentially have been confounded. Estimates of total diversity based on one million sequenced T cells were regarded as lower bounds and as underestimates. The percentage of naive T cells measured by flow cytometry correlated strongly with observed TCR beta diversity. Compared with the aged group, the long-lived group had more naive CD4+ T cells, fewer expanded clones and increased TCR diversity, a pattern suggesting age selection. Observed TCR beta diversity per million T cells fell roughly linearly with age, and a significant reduction was already apparent by age roughly 40.

Systemically healthy Caucasian individuals from Russia, roughly 40 in total and aged roughly 6 to 100 years, were included as donors. Each donor gave approximately 9.4 milliliters of peripheral blood, drawn into EDTA-treated Vacutainer tubes. Ficoll-Paque density-gradient centrifugation was used to isolate PBMCs, with at least 6.5 million obtained per sample. Total RNA was extracted from PBMCs with Trizol reagent, with at least 6 micrograms obtained per sample. Naive CD45RAhigh/CD27high T cell percentages were measured by flow cytometry on a PBMC aliquot from every donor. To prepare the library, 5' RACE was applied. A second roughly 7 to 11 cycle PCR used a sample-barcoded 5' primer and a J-beta primer mix. A template-switch 5' adaptor carrying 12 random nucleotides introduced a unique molecular identifier onto each TCR beta cDNA molecule. Each sample yielded at least 3 million CDR3-containing paired-end reads. All of the RNA was converted into first-strand cDNA using the Mint cDNA synthesis kit, with a TRBC-specific oligonucleotide serving as the primer. All cDNA was treated with uracil-DNA glycosylase and then went through a first 18-cycle PCR with the universal primers M1SS and BC2_uni_R. On the study's bioinformatics: Normalization of each sample was performed by random selection of 1 million high-quality reads, each carrying a distinct molecular identifier. Instead of being binned into consensus sequences, reads that shared molecular identifiers were thrown out. MiTCR, with a Q25 quality threshold and the strictest error-elimination algorithm, was used for CDR3 identification, clonotype clustering and error correction. A nonparametric unseen species model using Euler transformation provided a lower-bound estimate of total TCR beta diversity. The public reads were quality trimmed at Q25 with fastp and then assembled into clones with MiXCR by TCRdb, keeping productive beta chains. Rows with one shared CDR3 protein collapse into an entry with the most common genes and DNA. It is TCRdb's table, rather than the study itself, that gives the V and J calls and clone size. Counted in this sample were over 1,500,000 distinct CDR3 sequences; about two fifths of them appeared once. The ten largest clonotypes hold roughly 24% of the sample.

Cut back by 4 bases and 6 bases, the V and J ends lie 20 bases apart. For CDR1 and CDR2, the germline V gene lists SGHRS and YFSETQ. From the cysteine through the phenylalanine, the CDR3 covers 16 amino acids. Only the CDR3 DNA stays, 48 bases, in frame from base 1. In regard to this clonotype: This receptor's antigen is unknown. No per-base quality is available; no much larger clone lies one base away.

The sequenced sample was blood. The sequence was obtained from a human donor in good health. The chain joins TRBV5-1 to TRBJ1-5, and TRBD1 may be the D gene, going by 5 matching bases. The nucleotides read TGCGCCAGCAGCCCTCAACAGTTGGGGGGAGGTCAGCCCCAGCATTTT. Its protein is CASSPQQLGGGQPQHF. Beyond the CDR3, the reference TRBV5-1 and TRBJ1-5 genes provide the residues; the full variable domain reads: KAGVTQTPRYLIKTRGQQVTLSCSPISGHRSVSWYQQTPGQGLQFLFEYFSETQRNKGNFPGRFSGRQFSNSRSEMNVSTLELGDSALYLCASSPQQLGGGQPQHFGDGTRLSIL.